Listed here is a single T cell receptor (beta chain). Its antigen is as yet unknown. This sample is drawn from a study of human versus mouse CDR3 diversity and MHC coevolution. The overall study: immunoSEQ was reported to reach one in 200,000 T cells sensitivity. Study findings and constraints: The lowest clonal inequality scores came from two of three human donors. Compared with mice, human CDR3s carried more deletions and insertions on average.

The V gene's germline CDR1 is WSHSY and CDR2 SAAADI. V was clipped by 7 bases and J by 5 bases, with 9 bases between them. The CDR3 runs 12 residues. Cells were CD45RO-negative CD62L-positive naive CD4 T cells sorted from PBMCs. Repertoires were generated with immunoSEQ multiplex PCR, while TCRdb's copy carries only in-frame clones and drops some. The table has about 81,000 clones, 93% seen once. The sequenced sample was naive CD4+ T cells from blood. Subset meaning: CD45RO-negative CD62L-positive naive CD4 T cells. The chain uses TRBV10-2 and TRBJ2-1; D remains ambiguous. The TCR comes from a person aged 30 to 69 in good health. The CDR3 loop reads CASTPPNNEQFF. CDR3 coding DNA: TGCGCCAGCACCCCCCCAAACAATGAGCAGTTCTTC.